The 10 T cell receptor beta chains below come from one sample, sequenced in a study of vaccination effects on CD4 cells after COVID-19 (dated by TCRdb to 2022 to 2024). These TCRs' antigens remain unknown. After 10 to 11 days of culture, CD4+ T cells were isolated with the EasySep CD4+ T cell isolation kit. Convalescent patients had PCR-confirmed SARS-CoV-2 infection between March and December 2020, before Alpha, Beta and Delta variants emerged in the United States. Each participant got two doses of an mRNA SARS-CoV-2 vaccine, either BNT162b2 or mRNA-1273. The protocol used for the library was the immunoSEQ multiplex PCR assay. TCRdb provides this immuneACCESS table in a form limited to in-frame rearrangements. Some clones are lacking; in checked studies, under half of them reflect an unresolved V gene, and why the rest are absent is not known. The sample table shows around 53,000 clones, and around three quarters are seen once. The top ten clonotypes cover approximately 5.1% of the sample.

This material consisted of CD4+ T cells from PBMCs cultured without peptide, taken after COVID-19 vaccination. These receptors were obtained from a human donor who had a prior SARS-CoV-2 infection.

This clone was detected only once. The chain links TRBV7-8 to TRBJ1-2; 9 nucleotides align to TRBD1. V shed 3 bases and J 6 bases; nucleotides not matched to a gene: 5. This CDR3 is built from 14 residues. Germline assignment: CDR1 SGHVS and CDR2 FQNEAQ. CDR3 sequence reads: CASSLDRGGHGYTF. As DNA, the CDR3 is TGTGCCAGCAGCTTGGACAGGGGAGGGCATGGCTACACCTTC.

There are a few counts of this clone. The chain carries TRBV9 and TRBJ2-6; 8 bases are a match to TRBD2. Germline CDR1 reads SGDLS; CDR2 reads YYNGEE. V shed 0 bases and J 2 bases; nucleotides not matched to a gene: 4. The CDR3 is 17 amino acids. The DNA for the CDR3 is TGTGCCAGCAGCGTAGTTGGACTAGCCCCTGGGGCCAACGTCCTGACTTTC. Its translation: CASSVVGLAPGANVLTF.

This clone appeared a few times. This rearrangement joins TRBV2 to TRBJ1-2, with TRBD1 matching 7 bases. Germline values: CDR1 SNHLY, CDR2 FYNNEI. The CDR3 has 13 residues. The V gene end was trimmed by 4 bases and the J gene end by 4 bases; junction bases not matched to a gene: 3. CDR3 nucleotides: TGTGCCAGCAGTGCAGGACAGGCCTATGGCTACACCTTC. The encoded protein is CASSAGQAYGYTF. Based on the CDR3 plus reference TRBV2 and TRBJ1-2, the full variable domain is EPEVTQTPSHQVTQMGQEVILRCVPISNHLYFYWYRQILGQKVEFLVSFYNNEISEKSEIFDDQFSVERPDGSNFTLKIRSTKLEDSAMYFCASSAGQAYGYTFGSGTRLTVV.

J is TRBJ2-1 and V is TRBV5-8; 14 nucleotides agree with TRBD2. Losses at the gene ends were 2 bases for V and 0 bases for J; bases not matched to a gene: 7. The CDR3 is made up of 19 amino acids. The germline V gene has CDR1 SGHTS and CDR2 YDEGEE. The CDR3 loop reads CASSFSGTSGGNSYNEQFF. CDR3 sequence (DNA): TGTGCCAGCAGCTTCTCCGGGACTAGCGGGGGTAACTCCTACAATGAGCAGTTCTTC.

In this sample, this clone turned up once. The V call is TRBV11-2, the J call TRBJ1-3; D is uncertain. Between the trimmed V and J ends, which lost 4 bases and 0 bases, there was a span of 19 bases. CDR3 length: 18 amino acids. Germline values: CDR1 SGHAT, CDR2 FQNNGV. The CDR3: CASSSKSGHIGSGNTIYF. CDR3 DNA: TGTGCCAGCAGCTCCAAATCGGGTCACATTGGCTCTGGAAACACCATATATTTT.

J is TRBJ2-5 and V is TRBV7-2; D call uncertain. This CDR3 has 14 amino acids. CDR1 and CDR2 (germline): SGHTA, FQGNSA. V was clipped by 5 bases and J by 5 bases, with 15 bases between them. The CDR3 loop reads CASSPAPMVETQYF. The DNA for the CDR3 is TGTGCCAGCAGCCCTGCGCCGATGGTTGAGACCCAGTACTTC.

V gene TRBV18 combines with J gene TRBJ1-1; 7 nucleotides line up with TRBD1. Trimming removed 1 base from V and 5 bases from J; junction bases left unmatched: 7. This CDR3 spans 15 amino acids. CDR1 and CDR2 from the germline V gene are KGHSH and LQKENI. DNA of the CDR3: TGTGCCAGCTCACCACTGGGGGACAGAGGGACTGAAGCTTTCTTT. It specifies CASSPLGDRGTEAFF.

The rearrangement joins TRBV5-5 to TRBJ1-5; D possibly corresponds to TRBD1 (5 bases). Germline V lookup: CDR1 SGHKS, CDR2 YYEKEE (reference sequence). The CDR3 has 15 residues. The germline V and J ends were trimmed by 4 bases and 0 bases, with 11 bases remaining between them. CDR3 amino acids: CASSRDGNSNQPQHF. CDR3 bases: TGTGCCAGCAGCCGGGACGGAAATAGCAATCAGCCCCAGCATTTT. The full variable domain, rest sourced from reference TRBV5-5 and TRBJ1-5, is DAGVTQSPTHLIKTRGQQVTLRCSPISGHKSVSWYQQVLGQGPQFIFQYYEKEERGRGNFPDRFSARQFPNYSSELNVNALLLGDSALYLCASSRDGNSNQPQHFGDGTRLSIL.

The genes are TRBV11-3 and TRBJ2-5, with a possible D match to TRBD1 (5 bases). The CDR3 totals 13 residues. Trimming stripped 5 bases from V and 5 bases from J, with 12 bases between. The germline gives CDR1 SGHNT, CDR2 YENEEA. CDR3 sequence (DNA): TGTGCCAGCAGCCCCGTGGGGCGGGAGACCCAGTACTTC. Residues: CASSPVGRETQYF. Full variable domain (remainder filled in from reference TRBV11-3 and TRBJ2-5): EAGVVQSPRYKIIEKKQPVAFWCNPISGHNTLYWYLQNLGQGPELLIRYENEEAVDDSQLPKDRFSAERLKGVDSTLKIQPAELGDSAVYLCASSPVGRETQYFGPGTRLLVL.

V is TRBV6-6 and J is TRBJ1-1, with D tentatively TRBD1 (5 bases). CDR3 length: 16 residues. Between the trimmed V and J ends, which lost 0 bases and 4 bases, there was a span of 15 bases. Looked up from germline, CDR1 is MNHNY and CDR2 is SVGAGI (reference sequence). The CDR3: CASSYSGLQGTTEAFF. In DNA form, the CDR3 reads TGTGCCAGCAGTTACTCGGGTCTTCAGGGCACCACTGAAGCTTTCTTT.